Presented here are 8 T cell receptor beta chains from one specimen sequenced in a study of cytomegalovirus exposure and HLA in healthy donors. Amplification used 60 Vbeta primers and 13 Jbeta primers. Method: immunoSEQ multiplex PCR; TCRdb's copy keeps in-frame clones and lacks some. The sample records some 140,000 clones, 80% being singletons. The material sequenced was PBMCs. The receptor source for this set is a man aged 25-45 years in good health.

The rearrangement uses TRBV9 and TRBJ2-3; 12 nucleotides agree with TRBD2. V lost 2 bases to trimming and J lost 2 bases; unmatched junction nucleotides: 6. Germline V CDR1 and CDR2: SGDLS, YYNGEE. The CDR3 has 17 amino acids. The CDR3 is CASSVTSGSSHTDTQYF. In DNA, the CDR3 is TGTGCCAGCAGCGTGACTAGCGGGAGTTCGCACACAGATACGCAGTATTTT.

The chain couples TRBV19 to TRBJ1-2; 7 bases fit TRBD1. The CDR3 is 14 amino acids. The V and J ends lost 8 bases and 1 base, in that order; junction bases with no gene match: 7. Germline lookup yields CDR1 LNHDA and CDR2 SQIVND (reference sequence). The CDR3 loop reads CASASAGGNYGYTF. The CDR3, as DNA: TGTGCCAGTGCTTCGGCAGGGGGTAACTATGGCTACACCTTC.

The chain couples TRBV10-2 to TRBJ2-3, with 8 bases that match TRBD2. Germline V gene lookup returns CDR1 WSHSY and CDR2 SAAADI. V was pared by 6 bases and J by 4 bases, with 6 bases of the junction left unmatched. CDR3 length: 14 amino acids. The CDR3 region is CASRVSGNSDTQYF. CDR3 in DNA: TGCGCCAGCAGAGTTAGCGGGAATTCAGATACGCAGTATTTT.

The V gene is TRBV27, the J gene TRBJ2-3; 13 positions agree with TRBD2. J was trimmed by 0 bases and V by 7 bases; bases with no gene match: 10. Germline lookup yields CDR1 MNHEY and CDR2 SMNVEV (reference sequence). There are 18 residues in the CDR3. CDR3 nucleotide sequence: TGTGCCAGCACCCCCTTGGGACTAGCGGGAAAAAGCACAGATACGCAGTATTTT. It codes for CASTPLGLAGKSTDTQYF.

This chain links TRBV4-3 with TRBJ2-3; 11 nucleotides align to TRBD2. The germline gives CDR1 LGHNA, CDR2 YSLEER. The CDR3 extends over 16 amino acids. After removal of 1 base from V and 2 bases from J, the junction contained 2 bases not matched to a gene. As DNA, the CDR3 is TGCGCCAGCAGCCAAGGGACTAGCGGGCTCACAGATACGCAGTATTTT. Translated, it gives CASSQGTSGLTDTQYF.

The chain joins TRBV7-2 to TRBJ2-2, with D maybe TRBD2 (6 bases). Germline assignment: CDR1 SGHTA and CDR2 FQGNSA. Trimming pared 3 bases from V and 2 bases from J, leaving 13 bases between. This CDR3 comprises 16 residues. The CDR3 nucleotides are TGTGCCAGCAGCTTCACCGGGACTCCTAACACCGGGGAGCTGTTTTTT. Translated, it gives CASSFTGTPNTGELFF.

The chain has TRBV5-1 and TRBJ1-1; D gene uncertain. Germline assignment: CDR1 SGHRS and CDR2 YFSETQ. The CDR3 is made up of 13 amino acids. V gave up 4 bases and J gave up 2 bases, with 9 bases separating them. This chain's CDR3 is CASSPRLNTEAFF. The CDR3 bases are TGCGCCAGCAGCCCGCGGTTAAACACTGAAGCTTTCTTT.

This chain joins TRBV28 and TRBJ2-5; 8 bases are a match to TRBD2. Germline CDR1 reads MDHEN; CDR2 reads SYDVKM. The CDR3 covers 15 residues. Trimming at V came to 5 bases and at J to 4 bases, leaving 9 bases not matched to a gene. CDR3 sequence: CASSGGGGRLETQYF. For the CDR3, the DNA is TGTGCCAGCAGTGGGGGGGGCGGGAGGTTAGAGACCCAGTACTTC. Looking up the rest from reference TRBV28 and TRBJ2-5 gives the full variable domain: DVKVTQSSRYLVKRTGEKVFLECVQDMDHENMFWYRQDPGLGLRLIYFSYDVKMKEKGDIPEGYSVSREKKERFSLILESASTNQTSMYLCASSGGGGRLETQYFGPGTRLLVL.